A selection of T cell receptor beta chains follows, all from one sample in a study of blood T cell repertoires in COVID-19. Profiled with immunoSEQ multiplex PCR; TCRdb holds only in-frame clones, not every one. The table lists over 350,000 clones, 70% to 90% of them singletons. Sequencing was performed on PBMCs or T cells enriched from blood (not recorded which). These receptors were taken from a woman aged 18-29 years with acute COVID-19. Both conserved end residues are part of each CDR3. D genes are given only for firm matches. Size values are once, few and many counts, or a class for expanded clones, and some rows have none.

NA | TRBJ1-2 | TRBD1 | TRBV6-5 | CASSYSVQGARGYTF | TGTGCCAGCAGTTACTCGGTACAGGGGGCGCGTGGCTACACCTTC
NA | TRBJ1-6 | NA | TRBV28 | CASRGIQGYNSPLHF | TGTGCCAGCAGGGGAATACAGGGATACAATTCACCCCTCCACTTT
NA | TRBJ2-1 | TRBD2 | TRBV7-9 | CASSLREAAYNEQFF | TGTGCCAGCAGCCTACGGGAGGCCGCCTACAATGAGCAGTTCTTC
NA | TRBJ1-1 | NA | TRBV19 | CASATAGTLNTEAFF | TGTGCCAGTGCGACGGCCGGGACTCTGAACACTGAAGCTTTCTTT
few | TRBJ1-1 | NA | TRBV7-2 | CASSLAEIQGGTEAFF | TGTGCCAGCAGCTTAGCGGAGATCCAGGGAGGCACTGAAGCTTTCTTT
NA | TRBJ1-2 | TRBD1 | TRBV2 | CASSEWQGASYGYTF | TGTGCCAGCAGTGAATGGCAGGGGGCCAGCTATGGCTACACCTTC
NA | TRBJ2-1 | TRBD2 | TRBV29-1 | CSVETSGNEQFF | TGCAGCGTTGAAACTAGCGGGAACGAGCAGTTCTTC
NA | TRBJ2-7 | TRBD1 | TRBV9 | CASSVGEGQGAHEQYF | TGTGCCAGCAGCGTAGGCGAGGGACAGGGGGCCCACGAGCAGTACTTC
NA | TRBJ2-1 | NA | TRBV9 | CASSVRPGYNEQFF | TGTGCCAGCAGCGTCAGGCCGGGGTACAATGAGCAGTTCTTC
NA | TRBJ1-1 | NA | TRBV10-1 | CASSEGVPTEAFF | TGCGCCAGCAGCGAAGGGGTCCCCACTGAAGCTTTCTTT
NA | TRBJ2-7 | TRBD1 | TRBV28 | CASRHRDRAYEQYF | TGTGCCAGCAGACACCGGGACAGAGCCTACGAGCAGTACTTC
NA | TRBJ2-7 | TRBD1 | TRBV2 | CASSGARGREQYF | TGTGCCAGCAGTGGTGCCAGGGGGCGTGAGCAGTACTTC
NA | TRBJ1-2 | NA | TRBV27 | CASSFGGGSYGYTF | TGTGCCAGCAGTTTTGGGGGGGGATCCTATGGCTACACCTTC
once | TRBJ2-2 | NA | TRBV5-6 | CASSLGPPRDSNTGELFF | TGTGCCAGCAGCTTGGGTCCCCCCAGGGACTCGAACACCGGGGAGCTGTTTTTT
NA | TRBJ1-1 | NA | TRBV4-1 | CASSQPKAMNTEAFF | TGCGCCAGCAGCCAACCCAAAGCTATGAACACTGAAGCTTTCTTT
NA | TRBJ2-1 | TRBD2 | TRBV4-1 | CASSQELAGRWEQFF | TGCGCCAGCAGCCAAGAACTAGCGGGACGGTGGGAGCAGTTCTTC
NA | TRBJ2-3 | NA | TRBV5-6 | CASRYYLPGNADTQYF | TGTGCCAGCAGATACTATCTTCCGGGAAATGCGGATACGCAGTATTTT
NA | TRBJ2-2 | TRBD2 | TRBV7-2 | CASSLRGSGRWNGELFF | TGTGCCAGCAGCTTAAGGGGTAGCGGGAGGTGGAACGGGGAGCTGTTTTTT
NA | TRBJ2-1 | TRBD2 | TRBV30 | CAWRREGAEQFF | TGTGCCTGGAGACGGGAGGGTGCGGAGCAGTTCTTC
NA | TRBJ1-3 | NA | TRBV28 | CASGRIISGNTIYF | TGTGCCAGCGGGAGGATTATCTCTGGAAACACCATATATTTT
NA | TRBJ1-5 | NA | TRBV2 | CASSELGTSDQPQHF | TGTGCCAGCAGTGAACTCGGGACATCAGATCAGCCCCAGCATTTT
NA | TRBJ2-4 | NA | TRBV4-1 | CASSQDWVLRDIQYF | TGCGCCAGCAGCCAAGATTGGGTCCTCCGGGACATTCAGTACTTC
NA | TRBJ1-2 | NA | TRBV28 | CASRYGQYYGYTF | TGTGCCAGCAGATACGGACAGTACTATGGCTACACCTTC
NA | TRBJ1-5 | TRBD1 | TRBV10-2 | CASSRDRIQPQHF | TGCGCCAGCAGCCGGGACAGAATTCAGCCCCAGCATTTT
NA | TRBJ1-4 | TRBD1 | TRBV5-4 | CASSSGTGRSRAQGLFF | TGTGCCAGCAGCTCCGGGACAGGCCGATCGAGGGCTCAAGGACTGTTTTTT
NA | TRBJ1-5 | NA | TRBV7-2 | CASSSRAQPQHF | TGTGCCAGCAGCTCGAGAGCTCAGCCCCAGCATTTT
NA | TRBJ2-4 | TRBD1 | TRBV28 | CASSPDRAAKNIQYF | TGTGCCAGCAGCCCGGACAGGGCGGCCAAAAACATTCAGTACTTC
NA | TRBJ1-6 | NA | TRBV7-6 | CASSRGPGSPLHF | TGTGCCAGCAGTAGGGGTCCTGGTTCACCCCTCCACTTT
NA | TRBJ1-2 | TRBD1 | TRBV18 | CASSLTGTGYGYTF | TGTGCCAGCTCACTAACCGGGACAGGGTATGGCTACACCTTC
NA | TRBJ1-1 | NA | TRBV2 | CASTAGEGTEAFF | TGTGCCAGCACTGCAGGGGAAGGCACTGAAGCTTTCTTT
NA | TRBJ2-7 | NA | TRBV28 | CASTGGKYEQYF | TGTGCCAGCACAGGGGGGAAATACGAGCAGTACTTC
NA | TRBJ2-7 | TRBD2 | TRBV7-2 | CASRSSGNSYEQYF | TGTGCCAGCAGATCAAGCGGGAACTCCTACGAGCAGTACTTC
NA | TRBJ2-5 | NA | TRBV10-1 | CASSVGQGEETQYF | TGCGCCAGCAGTGTTGGGCAGGGTGAAGAGACCCAGTACTTC
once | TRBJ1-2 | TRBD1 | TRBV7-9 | CASSPRGQGQTYGYTF | TGTGCCAGCAGCCCGAGGGGGCAGGGACAAACCTATGGCTACACCTTC
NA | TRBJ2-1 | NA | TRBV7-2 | CASSSQHASYNEQFF | TGTGCCAGCAGCTCTCAACATGCCTCCTACAATGAGCAGTTCTTC
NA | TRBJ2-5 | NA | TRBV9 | CASSAGFGETQYF | TGTGCCAGCAGCGCAGGGTTTGGAGAAACCCAGTACTTC
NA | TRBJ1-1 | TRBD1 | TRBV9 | CASSSGQGTATEAFF | TGTGCCAGCAGCTCAGGACAGGGGACCGCCACTGAAGCTTTCTTT
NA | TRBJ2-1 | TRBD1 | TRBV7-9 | CASSLEGTGGDEQFF | TGTGCCAGCAGCTTAGAAGGGACAGGGGGCGATGAGCAGTTCTTC
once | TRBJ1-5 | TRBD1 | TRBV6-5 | CASSRGHLEPQHF | TGTGCCAGTTCCAGGGGGCATTTGGAGCCCCAGCATTTT
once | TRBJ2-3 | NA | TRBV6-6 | CASSSMGRLTDTQYF | TGTGCCAGCAGCTCTATGGGCAGGCTCACAGATACGCAGTATTTT
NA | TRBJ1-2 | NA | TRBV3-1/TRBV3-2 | CASSQYGGTNYGYTF | TGTGCCAGCAGCCAATATGGGGGGACTAACTATGGCTACACCTTC
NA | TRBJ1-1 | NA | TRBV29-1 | CSVDNSGEAFF | TGCAGCGTTGATAACAGCGGTGAAGCTTTCTTT
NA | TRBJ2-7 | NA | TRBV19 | CASSNSGNYEQYF | TGTGCCAGTAGTAATAGCGGTAACTACGAGCAGTACTTC
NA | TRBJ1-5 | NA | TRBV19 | CASIPPWEDSNQPQHF | TGTGCCAGTATTCCACCCTGGGAGGATAGCAATCAGCCCCAGCATTTT
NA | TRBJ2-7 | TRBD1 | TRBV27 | CASSFFSTGESLEQYF | TGTGCCAGCAGTTTTTTCTCGACAGGGGAGTCTCTCGAGCAGTACTTC